This T cell receptor beta chain was captured by sequencing in a study of blood T cell repertoires in COVID-19. Study overall: Donors in the United States, Italy and Spain gave samples during acute or convalescent COVID-19. The cDNA or gDNA used as material had been derived from T cells, B-cell-depleted T cells, or PBMCs.

The CDR3 has 14 amino acids. Trimming removed 2 bases at V and 8 bases at J, with 14 bases between. The germline CDR1 and CDR2 sequences are SGHNT and YYREEE (reference sequence). How the authors handled the data: Reference gene primer amplification in the assay estimated nucleated cell counts. Clones were read by immunoSEQ multiplex PCR, and TCRdb kept only the in-frame ones, dropping some. V and J calls and clone size follow that table, whereas D and trimming were derived from the DNA. The sample contains roughly 100,000 clones, about 80% of which appear only once. This clonotype originated in a human donor in a cohort sampled during active COVID-19. Sequences were obtained from peripheral blood. The chain combines TRBV5-4 with TRBJ2-1, with TRBD1 as a possible D gene (5 bases). Written as DNA, the CDR3 is TGTGCCAGCAGCTTCCAAACAGGCAAGGATGAGCAGTTCTTC. The encoded protein is CASSFQTGKDEQFF.